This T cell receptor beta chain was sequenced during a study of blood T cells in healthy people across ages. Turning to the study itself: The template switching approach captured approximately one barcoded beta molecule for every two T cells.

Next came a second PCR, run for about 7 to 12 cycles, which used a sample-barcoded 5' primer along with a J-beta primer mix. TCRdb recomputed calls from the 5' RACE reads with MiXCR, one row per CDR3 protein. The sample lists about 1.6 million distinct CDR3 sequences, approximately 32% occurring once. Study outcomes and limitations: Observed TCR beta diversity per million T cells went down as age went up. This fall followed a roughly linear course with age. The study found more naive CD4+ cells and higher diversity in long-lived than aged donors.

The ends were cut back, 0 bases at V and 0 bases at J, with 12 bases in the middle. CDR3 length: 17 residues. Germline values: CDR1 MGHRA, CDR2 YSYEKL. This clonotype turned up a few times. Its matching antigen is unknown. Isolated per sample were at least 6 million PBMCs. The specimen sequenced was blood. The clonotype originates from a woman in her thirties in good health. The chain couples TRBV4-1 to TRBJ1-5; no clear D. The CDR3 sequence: CASSQESAAYSNQPQHF. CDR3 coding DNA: TGCGCCAGCAGCCAAGAGTCGGCAGCCTATAGCAATCAGCCCCAGCATTTT.